Each of the 24 T cell receptor beta chains below was sequenced from the same sample in a study of blood T cell repertoires in COVID-19. Assay used: immunoSEQ multiplex PCR; TCRdb lists only in-frame clones, some missing. The sample lists 55,000 to 75,000 clones; over 70% were seen once. Input material: peripheral blood. The origin of the receptors is a human donor in a cohort sampled during active COVID-19.

V and J are TRBV12-5 and TRBJ1-5; 7 nucleotides match TRBD1. With V trimmed by 6 bases and J by 0 bases, 8 bases remained unmatched. CDR1 LGHNT and CDR2 FRNRAP come from the germline V gene. CDR3 length: 16 amino acids. The DNA for the CDR3 is TGTGCTAGTGGCCGCCGGACAGGAACTAGCAATCAGCCCCAGCATTTT. Translation: CASGRRTGTSNQPQHF.

J is TRBJ1-4 and V is TRBV29-1, with D hard to call. V shed 6 bases and J shed 0 bases, with 11 bases lying between them. The germline V gene has CDR1 SQVTM and CDR2 ANQGSEA. The CDR3 consists of 14 residues. The CDR3 region is CSVLDGATNEKLFF. The CDR3, as DNA: TGCAGCGTGCTTGACGGAGCAACTAATGAAAAACTGTTTTTT.

V gene TRBV5-1 combines with J gene TRBJ2-5; 10 positions agree with TRBD2. V lost 4 bases and J lost 6; bases outside the gene matches: 15. CDR1 is SGHRS, CDR2 YFSETQ, per germline. This CDR3 has 17 amino acids. The CDR3 DNA reads TGCGCCAGCAGCCTTGGAGCGGGGGGGGATTCGAAGAAGACCCAGTACTTC. Amino acid sequence: CASSLGAGGDSKKTQYF.

The rearrangement joins TRBV5-1 to TRBJ2-3; D perhaps matches TRBD2 (5 bases). V was cut by 6 bases and J by 2 bases, with 7 bases left in between. Germline V gives CDR1 SGHRS, CDR2 YFSETQ. This CDR3 is built from 12 residues. CDR3 loop: CASTAATDTQYF. CDR3 coding DNA: TGCGCCAGCACAGCGGCCACAGATACGCAGTATTTT.

This clone was detected a few times. The chain carries TRBV29-1 and TRBJ2-1, with 15 positions matching TRBD2. With 6 bases clipped from V and 6 bases from J, the junction kept 9 bases outside the gene matches. The CDR3 totals 16 residues. Germline V gene data show CDR1 as SQVTM and CDR2 as ANQGSEA. For the CDR3, the DNA is TGCAGCGTAAGAGGACTAGCGGGAGGGCCGGGCAATGAGCAGTTCTTC. Its translation: CSVRGLAGGPGNEQFF.

The chain couples TRBV6-2 or TRBV6-3 to TRBJ2-5, with 8 bases matching TRBD2. This CDR3 is 15 amino acids long. Germline V gives CDR1 MNHEY, CDR2 SVGEGT. The J segment lost 5 bases and the V segment lost 5 bases, leaving 10 bases of the junction unmatched. The CDR3 sequence is CASSHTGTSKETQYF. In nucleotides, the CDR3 is TGTGCCAGCAGTCACACCGGGACTAGTAAGGAGACCCAGTACTTC.

This clone has only a few counts. CDR3 loop: CASSDGTGPGEGETQYF. The CDR3 DNA reads as TGTGCCAGCAGTGATGGTACAGGGCCAGGGGAGGGTGAGACCCAGTACTTC. This chain links TRBV2 with TRBJ2-5, with D perhaps TRBD2 (7 bases). Germline values: CDR1 SNHLY, CDR2 FYNNEI. The CDR3 has 17 amino acids. V gave up 3 bases and J gave up 5 bases, with 22 bases separating them.

This chain joins TRBV27 and TRBJ1-2; no clear D. The germline gives CDR1 MNHEY, CDR2 SMNVEV (reference sequence). V lost 5 bases to trimming and J lost 8 bases, with 12 bases between them. The CDR3 sequence is 12 residues long. The chain's CDR3 is CASSPPPGGYTF. The CDR3 DNA sequence: TGTGCCAGCAGTCCGCCGCCGGGGGGCTACACCTTC.

This rearrangement joins TRBV19 to TRBJ2-5; D is perhaps TRBD1 (5 bases). Between the trimmed V and J ends, which lost 7 bases and 4 bases, there was a span of 13 bases. CDR1 and CDR2 from the germline V gene are LNHDA and SQIVND (reference sequence). This CDR3 contains 13 residues. CDR3 coding DNA: TGTGCCAGTACCTATAGAAGGGGAGAGACCCAGTACTTC. Translating gives CASTYRRGETQYF.

The gene calls are TRBV7-7 and TRBJ2-3; D is perhaps TRBD2 (5 bases). The CDR3 runs 15 residues. The germline V gene encodes CDR1 SSHAT and CDR2 FNYEAQ (reference sequence). The V and J ends lost 8 bases and 7 bases respectively, with 22 bases between them. CDR3 protein: CASPLARDGSHTQYF. In DNA form, the CDR3 reads TGTGCCAGCCCCCTAGCCCGAGACGGGTCCCATACGCAGTATTTT.

CDR3 sequence: CASSLYRGIDTQYF. CDR3 nucleotide sequence: TGTGCCAGCAGCTTATACAGGGGGATAGATACGCAGTATTTT. The chain employs TRBV7-9 and TRBJ2-3; 8 nucleotides match TRBD1. Per germline, CDR1 SEHNR and CDR2 FQNEAQ (reference sequence). The V and J ends lost 2 bases and 5 bases, in that order; junction bases with no gene match: 3. There are 14 residues in the CDR3.

The chain couples TRBV7-2 to TRBJ2-1; D is ambiguous. Trimming removed 8 bases at V and 8 bases at J, with 16 bases between. Germline V gives CDR1 SGHTA, CDR2 FQGNSA. The length of the CDR3 is 13 residues. The CDR3 reads CASGLNRRDEQFF. In DNA, the CDR3 is TGTGCCAGCGGCCTAAACCGCCGGGATGAGCAGTTCTTC.

The chain is built from TRBV6-1 and TRBJ1-2, with 10 bases that match TRBD1. Germline V gene lookup returns CDR1 MNHNS and CDR2 SASEGT. The CDR3 sequence is 16 residues long. The ends lost 4 bases at V and 8 bases at J; junction bases unmatched: 13. The CDR3 loop is CASSVSGTGDLRGYTF. DNA of the CDR3: TGTGCCAGCAGTGTCTCCGGGACAGGGGATCTACGGGGCTACACCTTC.

The table lists this clone with a few counts. The chain is built from TRBV6-4 and TRBJ2-1; D is perhaps TRBD2 (5 bases). V was cut by 3 bases and J by 13 bases, with 16 bases left in between. From germline, CDR1 is MRHNA and CDR2 SNTAGT. CDR3 length equals 13 residues. The CDR3 loop reads CASSEWVGVEQFF. Written as DNA, the CDR3 is TGTGCCAGCAGTGAATGGGTCGGGGTAGAACAGTTCTTC.

This clone was observed a single time. The genes are TRBV2 and TRBJ2-7; 9 bases line up with TRBD1. CDR3 size: 15 residues. V trimming: 1 base; J trimming: 6 bases; junction bases outside the gene matches: 7. CDR1 is SNHLY, CDR2 FYNNEI, per germline. DNA of the CDR3: TGTGCCAGCAGTGAAGGACAGGGGGGGCGACTCGAGCAGTACTTC. Amino acid sequence: CASSEGQGGRLEQYF.

This chain connects TRBV5-6 to TRBJ1-2, with D perhaps TRBD1 (5 bases). Germline CDR1 and CDR2: SGHDT and YYEEEE. There are 13 residues in the CDR3. Trimming left V 4 bases short and J 6 bases short, with 13 bases between. In nucleotides, the CDR3 is TGTGCCAGCAGCGAGGGACTCTCGGATGGCTACACCTTC. Its protein is CASSEGLSDGYTF.

The chain recombines TRBV2 with TRBJ2-7, with 7 nucleotides matching TRBD2. CDR3 length: 17 amino acids. V lost 3 bases to trimming and J lost 1 base; unmatched junction nucleotides: 12. Germline V CDR1 and CDR2: SNHLY, FYNNEI. The CDR3 here is CASSDPGGGGSSYEQYF. The CDR3 DNA is TGTGCCAGCAGTGACCCCGGCGGGGGAGGTTCGTCCTACGAGCAGTACTTC.

J is TRBJ2-7 and V is TRBV6-5; 8 nucleotides line up with TRBD1. Germline V lookup: CDR1 MNHEY, CDR2 SVGAGI. The CDR3 runs to 14 residues. V lost 5 bases to trimming and J lost 4 bases; unmatched junction nucleotides: 7. CDR3 bases: TGTGCCAGCAGTACCGACAGGGGCTATTACGAGCAGTACTTC. It encodes CASSTDRGYYEQYF.

The CDR3 DNA follows: TGTGCCACTCAACAGGGGACCGATTCACCCCTCCACTTT. Its protein is CATQQGTDSPLHF. The genes are TRBV2 and TRBJ1-6; 7 bases agree with TRBD1. With 10 bases clipped from V and 8 bases from J, the junction kept 8 bases outside the gene matches. There are 13 residues in the CDR3. Per the germline V gene, CDR1 is SNHLY and CDR2 is FYNNEI. The whole variable domain, remainder taken from reference TRBV2 and TRBJ1-6, is EPEVTQTPSHQVTQMGQEVILRCVPISNHLYFYWYRQILGQKVEFLVSFYNNEISEKSEIFDDQFSVERPDGSNFTLKIRSTKLEDSAMYFCATQQGTDSPLHFGNGTRLTVT.

Only one count was recorded for this clone. This sequence joins TRBV3-1 (or the pseudogene TRBV3-2) and TRBJ1-4; no reliable D call. The CDR3 spans 15 residues. Germline V gives CDR1 LGHDT, CDR2 YNNKEL (reference sequence). The ends were cut back, 3 bases at V and 8 bases at J, with 16 bases in the middle. CDR3: CASSHLGGSGEKLFF. CDR3 nucleotide sequence: TGTGCCAGCAGCCACCTAGGCGGGAGTGGAGAAAAACTGTTTTTT.

The CDR3 spells CASTSAWGGVPSNEQFF. The CDR3 DNA reads TGTGCCAGCACCTCCGCCTGGGGGGGGGTACCCTCCAATGAGCAGTTCTTC. This chain joins TRBV5-8 and TRBJ2-1; the match to TRBD2 covers 7 bases. Germline trimming cut 6 bases from V and 6 bases from J; bases unmatched to any gene: 18. This CDR3 is built from 17 residues. Germline assignment: CDR1 SGHTS and CDR2 YDEGEE.

The chain is built from TRBV2 and TRBJ2-2, with no clear D. The CDR3 loop spans 15 amino acids. V gave up 2 bases and J gave up 6 bases, with 13 bases separating them. From germline, CDR1 is SNHLY and CDR2 FYNNEI. CDR3 DNA: TGTGCCAGCAGTGAATTATCGAGCAACTCCGGGGAGCTGTTTTTT. Encoded protein: CASSELSSNSGELFF.

This clone has only one observation. The chain carries TRBV18 and TRBJ1-6, with 10 bases matching TRBD1. V was pared by 0 bases and J by 14 bases, with 7 bases of the junction left unmatched. The CDR3 is 15 residues long. Germline V gene sequence: CDR1 KGHSH, CDR2 LQKENI. The CDR3 DNA reads as TGTGCCAGCTCACCACCGGGGACAGGGGTCCGATCCCTCCACTTT. Amino acid sequence: CASSPPGTGVRSLHF.

The rearrangement joins TRBV25-1 to TRBJ2-3, with D unresolved. Germline V gene lookup returns CDR1 MGHDK and CDR2 SYGVNS. The CDR3 totals 14 residues. V lost 4 bases to trimming and J lost 0 bases, with 8 bases between them. DNA for the CDR3: TGTGCCAGCAGTGGAGGCTACAGCACAGATACGCAGTATTTT. It specifies CASSGGYSTDTQYF.